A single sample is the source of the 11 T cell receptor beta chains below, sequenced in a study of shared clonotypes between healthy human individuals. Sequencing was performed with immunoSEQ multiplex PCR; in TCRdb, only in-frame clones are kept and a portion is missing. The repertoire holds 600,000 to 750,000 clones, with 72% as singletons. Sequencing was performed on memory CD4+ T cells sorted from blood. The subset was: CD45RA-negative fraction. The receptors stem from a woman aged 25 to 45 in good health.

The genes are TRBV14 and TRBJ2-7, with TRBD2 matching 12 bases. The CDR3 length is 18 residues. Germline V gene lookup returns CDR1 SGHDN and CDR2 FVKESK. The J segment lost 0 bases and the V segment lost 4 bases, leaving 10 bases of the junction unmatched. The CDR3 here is CASSPRGMTSGGSYEQYF. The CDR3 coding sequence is TGTGCCAGCAGCCCACGCGGAATGACTAGCGGGGGCTCCTACGAGCAGTACTTC. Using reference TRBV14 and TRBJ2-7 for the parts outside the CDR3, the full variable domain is EAGVTQFPSHSVIEKGQTVTLRCDPISGHDNLYWYRRVMGKEIKFLLHFVKESKQDESGMPNNRFLAERTGGTYSTLKVQPAELEDSGVYFCASSPRGMTSGGSYEQYFGPGTRLTVT.

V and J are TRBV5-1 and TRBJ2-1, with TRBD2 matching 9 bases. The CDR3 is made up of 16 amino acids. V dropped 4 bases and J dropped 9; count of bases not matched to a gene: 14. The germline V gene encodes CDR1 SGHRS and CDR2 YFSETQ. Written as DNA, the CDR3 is TGCGCCAGCAGCAATGCCGGGACTAGCCGAGACGGTGAGCAGTTCTTC. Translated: CASSNAGTSRDGEQFF.

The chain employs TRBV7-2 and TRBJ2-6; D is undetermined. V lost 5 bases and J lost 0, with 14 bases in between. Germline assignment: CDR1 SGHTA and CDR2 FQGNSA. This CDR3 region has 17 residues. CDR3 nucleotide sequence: TGTGCCAGCAGCCTACAAGCGATAAACTCTGGGGCCAACGTCCTGACTTTC. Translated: CASSLQAINSGANVLTF.

The CDR3 sequence: CASSHFQTQYF. CDR3 bases: TGTGCCAGCAGCCACTTCCAGACCCAGTACTTC. V and J are TRBV6-5 and TRBJ2-5; D call uncertain. Germline V CDR1 and CDR2: MNHEY, SVGAGI. This CDR3 contains 11 residues. The V gene lost 6 bases and the J gene lost 6 bases, with 8 bases spanning the gap.

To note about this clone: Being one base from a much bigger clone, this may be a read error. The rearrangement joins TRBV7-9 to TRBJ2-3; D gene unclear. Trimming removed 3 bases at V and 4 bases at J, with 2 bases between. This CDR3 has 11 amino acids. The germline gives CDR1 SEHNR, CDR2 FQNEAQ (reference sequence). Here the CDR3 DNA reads TGTGCCAGCAGCTTCGCAGATACGCAGTATTTT. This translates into CASSFADTQYF. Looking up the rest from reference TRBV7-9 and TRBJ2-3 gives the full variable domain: DTGVSQNPRHKITKRGQNVTFRCDPISEHNRLYWYRQTLGQGPEFLTYFQNEAQLEKSRLLSDRFSAERPKGSFSTLEIQRTEQGDSAMYLCASSFADTQYFGPGTRLTVL.

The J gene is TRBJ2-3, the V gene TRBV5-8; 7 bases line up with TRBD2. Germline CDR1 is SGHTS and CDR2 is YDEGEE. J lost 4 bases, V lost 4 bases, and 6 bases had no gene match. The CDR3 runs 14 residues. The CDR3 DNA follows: TGTGCCAGCAGCGTGGCTAGCGGTCCAGATACGCAGTATTTT. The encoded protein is CASSVASGPDTQYF.

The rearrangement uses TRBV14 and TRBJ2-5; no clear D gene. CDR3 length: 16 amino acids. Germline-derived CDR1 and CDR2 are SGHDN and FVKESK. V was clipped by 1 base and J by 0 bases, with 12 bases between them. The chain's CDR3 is CASSQAQILYQETQYF. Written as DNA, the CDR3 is TGTGCCAGCAGCCAAGCACAGATATTGTACCAAGAGACCCAGTACTTC.

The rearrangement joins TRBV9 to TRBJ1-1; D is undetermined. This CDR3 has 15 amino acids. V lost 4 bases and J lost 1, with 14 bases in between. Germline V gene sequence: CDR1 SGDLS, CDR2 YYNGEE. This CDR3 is CASSISPGENTEAFF. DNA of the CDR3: TGTGCCAGCAGCATTAGCCCTGGAGAGAACACTGAAGCTTTCTTT.

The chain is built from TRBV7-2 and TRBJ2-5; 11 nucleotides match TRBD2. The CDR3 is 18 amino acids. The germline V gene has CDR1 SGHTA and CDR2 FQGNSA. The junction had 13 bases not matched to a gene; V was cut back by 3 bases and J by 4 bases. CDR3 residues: CASSLGRLAGGGGETQYF. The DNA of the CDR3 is TGTGCCAGCAGCTTGGGTCGTCTAGCGGGAGGCGGGGGAGAGACCCAGTACTTC.

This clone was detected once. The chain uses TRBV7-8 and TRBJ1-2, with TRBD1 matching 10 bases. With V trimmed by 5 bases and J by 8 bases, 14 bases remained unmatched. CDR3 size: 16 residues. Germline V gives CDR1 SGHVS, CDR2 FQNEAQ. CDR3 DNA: TGTGCCAGCAGCCCAGGGGGTCGACAGGGGGCTGGAGGCTACACCTTC. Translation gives CASSPGGRQGAGGYTF.

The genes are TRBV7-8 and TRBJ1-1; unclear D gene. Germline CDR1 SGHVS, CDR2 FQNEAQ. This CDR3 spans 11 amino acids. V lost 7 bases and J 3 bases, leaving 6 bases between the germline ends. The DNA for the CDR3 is TGTGCCAGCATGCGGGACACTGAAGCTTTCTTT. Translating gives CASMRDTEAFF.